These 31 T cell receptor beta chains came from one sample sequenced in a study of T cells in tuberculosis. Stated time point: new active TB diagnosis, blood taken before or within 7 days of starting treatment. Measured with immunoSEQ multiplex PCR; TCRdb has only the in-frame clones, and not every one. The sample shows tens of thousands of clones, nearly 90% of them seen only once. Sequencing used PBMCs, obtained at tuberculosis diagnosis. Receptors originate from an adult with tuberculosis.

The chain is built from TRBV4-1 and TRBJ2-7; 8 bases align to TRBD1. The CDR3 contains 16 residues. Germline CDR1 reads MGHRA; CDR2 reads YSYEKL. Trimming cost V 2 bases and J 5 bases; bases outside gene matches: 11. CDR3 sequence (DNA): TGCGCCAGCAGCCAACACCCCGGACAGGGACCCGACGAGCAGTACTTC. It is translated as CASSQHPGQGPDEQYF.

This clone was observed a few times. In DNA, the CDR3 is TGTGCCAGCAGCTATGGGACAGGCACTAACTATGGCTACACCTTC. Amino acid sequence: CASSYGTGTNYGYTF. The chain combines TRBV13 with TRBJ1-2; the match to TRBD1 covers 8 bases. The germline CDR1 and CDR2 sequences are PRHDT and FYEKMQ (reference sequence). With 4 bases clipped from V and 0 bases from J, the junction kept 4 bases outside the gene matches. The CDR3 has 15 residues. The full variable domain, its missing parts supplied by reference TRBV13 and TRBJ1-2, is AAGVIQSPRHLIKEKRETATLKCYPIPRHDTVYWYQQGPGQDPQFLISFYEKMQSDKGSIPDRFSAQQFSDYHSELNMSSLELGDSALYFCASSYGTGTNYGYTFGSGTRLTVV.

This rearrangement joins TRBV4-3 to TRBJ1-4, with 9 bases aligning to TRBD1. Germline assignment: CDR1 LGHNA and CDR2 YSLEER. The CDR3 sequence is 15 residues long. V shed 6 bases, J shed 6 bases, and the junction held 8 bases outside the gene matches. The CDR3 sequence: CASSVTGTGYEKLFF. In DNA form, the CDR3 reads TGCGCCAGCAGTGTTACCGGGACAGGGTATGAAAAACTGTTTTTT.

The chain uses TRBV6-1 and TRBJ2-6; possibly TRBD1 for D (5 bases). CDR1 is MNHNS, CDR2 SASEGT, per germline. The CDR3 consists of 16 residues. V lost 2 bases and J 2 bases, leaving 10 bases between the germline ends. The CDR3 sequence is CASSEISGTGANVLTF. The CDR3 DNA follows: TGTGCCAGCAGTGAAATCTCAGGGACTGGGGCCAACGTCCTGACTTTC.

The gene calls are TRBV5-5 and TRBJ1-2, with TRBD1 matching over 8 bases. CDR3 size: 15 residues. The germline CDR1 and CDR2 sequences are SGHKS and YYEKEE (reference sequence). J gave up 7 bases and V 4 bases, and 12 bases lay outside the gene matches. The CDR3 coding sequence is TGTGCCAGCAGCACCATGGGGACAGGTCCGGTTGGCTACACCTTC. It translates to CASSTMGTGPVGYTF.

The genes are TRBV5-4 and TRBJ2-1; a possible D gene is TRBD1 (6 bases). CDR3 length: 12 amino acids. V lost 3 bases to trimming and J lost 5 bases, with 6 bases between them. Per the germline V gene, CDR1 is SGHNT and CDR2 is YYREEE (reference sequence). In nucleotides, the CDR3 is TGTGCCAGCAGCTGGGACAACAATGAGCAGTTCTTC. This encodes CASSWDNNEQFF.

The chain employs TRBV4-1 and TRBJ1-6, with D possibly being TRBD1 (5 bases). Per the germline V gene, CDR1 is MGHRA and CDR2 is YSYEKL. Trimming shortened V by 0 bases and J by 0 bases, and 12 bases separated the two germline ends. This CDR3 region has 18 residues. CDR3 DNA sequence: TGCGCCAGCAGCCAAGATCGGGGGAAGAGCTCCTATAATTCACCCCTCCACTTT. Amino acid sequence: CASSQDRGKSSYNSPLHF.

The gene calls are TRBV7-3 and TRBJ2-1; 8 nucleotides align to TRBD2. After removal of 3 bases from V and 5 bases from J, the junction contained 9 bases not matched to a gene. CDR1 is SGHTA and CDR2 is FQGTGA in the germline V gene. The CDR3 extends over 16 amino acids. CDR3 DNA: TGTGCCAGCAGCTTTTTAGCGGGACTAGAAGACAATGAGCAGTTCTTC. Amino acids: CASSFLAGLEDNEQFF. The full variable domain, in which reference TRBV7-3 and TRBJ2-1 provide the parts outside the CDR3, is GAGVSQTPSNKVTEKGKYVELRCDPISGHTALYWYRQSLGQGPEFLIYFQGTGAADDSGLPNDRFFAVRPEGSVSTLKIQRTERGDSAVYLCASSFLAGLEDNEQFFGPGTRLTVL.

The chain recombines TRBV14 with TRBJ2-1; the D is unclear. In germline, CDR1 is SGHDN, CDR2 FVKESK. CDR3 length: 15 amino acids. V lost 5 bases, J lost 4 bases, and 15 bases lay in between. In DNA form, the CDR3 reads TGTGCCAGCAGCACTCCTCAAGACGGGTACAATGAGCAGTTCTTC. Translated, it gives CASSTPQDGYNEQFF.

This chain links TRBV5-1 with TRBJ1-2; D is possibly TRBD1 (6 bases). Germline V gene lookup returns CDR1 SGHRS and CDR2 YFSETQ. Deletions cut 4 bases from V and 4 bases from J, with 14 bases between. CDR3 length: 14 residues. The CDR3 loop reads CASSGTRVGYGYTF. CDR3 in DNA: TGCGCCAGCAGCGGGACAAGAGTGGGCTATGGCTACACCTTC.

This sequence joins TRBV10-1 and TRBJ2-1; perhaps TRBD2 as D (6 bases). The CDR3 runs 16 residues. Germline-derived CDR1 and CDR2 are WNHNN and SYGVQD (reference sequence). V lost 2 bases, J lost 5 bases, and 16 bases lay in between. The CDR3 DNA reads TGCGCCAGCAGTGAGGGCTCGGGACTCTACAACAATGAGCAGTTCTTC. It specifies CASSEGSGLYNNEQFF.

This rearrangement joins TRBV10-3 to TRBJ2-5; TRBD2 matches 13 bases. Germline V gene lookup returns CDR1 ENHRY and CDR2 SYGVKD. The CDR3 totals 16 residues. V dropped 0 bases and J dropped 5; count of bases not matched to a gene: 3. The CDR3 bases are TGTGCCATCAGTGAGTCCGGACTAGCGGGAGTGGAGACCCAGTACTTC. Its protein product is CAISESGLAGVETQYF.

The V call is TRBV7-8, the J call TRBJ1-6, with a tentative D call TRBD1 (6 bases). The V and J ends lost 5 bases and 0 bases respectively, with 17 bases between them. CDR1 is SGHVS, CDR2 FQNEAQ, per germline. The CDR3 sequence is 18 residues long. The CDR3: CASSPGGGGGSYNSPLHF. CDR3 nucleotide sequence: TGTGCCAGCAGCCCTGGGGGGGGCGGAGGCTCCTATAATTCACCCCTCCACTTT.

This clone is a singleton in its sample. V usage is TRBV4-3 and J usage is TRBJ1-1; D unresolved. The CDR3 runs 14 residues. V was cut by 1 base and J by 4 bases, with 10 bases left in between. Germline V gene sequence: CDR1 LGHNA, CDR2 YSLEER. The CDR3 nucleotides read TGCGCCAGCAGCCAAGGCGCAGGATTCACTGAAGCTTTCTTT. Residues: CASSQGAGFTEAFF.

The J gene is TRBJ2-3, the V gene TRBV7-6; possible D gene TRBD2, 6 bases. V was trimmed by 0 bases and J by 2 bases, leaving 9 bases between them. CDR1 is SGHVS and CDR2 is FNYEAQ in the germline V gene. This CDR3 is 15 amino acids long. The CDR3 region has the DNA TGTGCCAGCAGCTTAGCGGCGGGGCCCACAGATACGCAGTATTTT. It yields the protein CASSLAAGPTDTQYF.

This clone was counted only a few times. The chain uses TRBV5-6 and TRBJ1-2; 7 nucleotides match TRBD1. The CDR3 covers 13 residues. CDR1 and CDR2 (germline): SGHDT, YYEEEE. The junction had 6 bases not matched to a gene; V was cut back by 3 bases and J by 7 bases. CDR3 nucleotides: TGTGCCAGCAGCTCCCTCGACAGGGCTGGCTACACCTTC. This sequence encodes CASSSLDRAGYTF.

This chain uses TRBV7-9 with TRBJ2-5; 7 bases fit TRBD1. V was pared by 7 bases and J by 2 bases, with 7 bases of the junction left unmatched. CDR3 length: 14 residues. Germline assignment: CDR1 SEHNR and CDR2 FQNEAQ (reference sequence). CDR3 region: CASIPGTAQETQYF. The CDR3 DNA sequence: TGTGCCAGCATCCCCGGGACAGCACAAGAGACCCAGTACTTC.

The chain joins TRBV30 to TRBJ2-7; the match to TRBD1 covers 8 bases. CDR1 is GTSNPN, CDR2 SVGIG, per germline (reference sequence). V lost 4 bases to trimming and J lost 4 bases; unmatched junction nucleotides: 9. The CDR3 is 14 amino acids. The CDR3 nucleotides are TGTGCCTGGACCAGGACAGGGTACTCTTACGAGCAGTACTTC. This sequence encodes CAWTRTGYSYEQYF.

The V call is TRBV19, the J call TRBJ2-5; 8 nucleotides align to TRBD2. The V and J ends lost 8 bases and 0 bases, in that order; junction bases with no gene match: 5. CDR1 LNHDA and CDR2 SQIVND come from the germline V gene (reference sequence). This CDR3 comprises 14 residues. The CDR3 protein is CASAGGLYQETQYF. In nucleotides, the CDR3 is TGTGCCAGTGCGGGGGGCCTGTACCAAGAGACCCAGTACTTC.

This clone was detected once. This chain links TRBV19 with TRBJ1-2, with D hard to call. This CDR3 region has 13 residues. Looked up from germline, CDR1 is LNHDA and CDR2 is SQIVND (reference sequence). V was shortened by 3 bases and J by 4 bases, with 9 bases between the two germline ends. CDR3: CASSILGGYGYTF. Written as DNA, the CDR3 is TGTGCCAGTAGTATTCTTGGCGGCTATGGCTACACCTTC.

This CDR3 is CASSRDSVVNYGYTF. CDR3 sequence (DNA): TGCGCCAGCAGCCGCGATTCCGTCGTTAACTATGGCTACACCTTC. The gene calls are TRBV4-3 and TRBJ1-2; no clear D gene. V was clipped by 4 bases and J by 1 base, with 13 bases between them. Germline V gene data show CDR1 as LGHNA and CDR2 as YSLEER. The CDR3 runs to 15 residues.

This chain joins TRBV5-3 and TRBJ2-3; 8 positions agree with TRBD1. TRBV5-3 falls under the ORF class, with uncertain function. The CDR3 length is 18 residues. V shed 1 base, J shed 1 base, and the junction held 11 bases outside the gene matches. This chain's CDR3 is CARSLWCRTGQGTDTQYF. The CDR3 DNA is TGTGCCAGAAGCTTGTGGTGCCGAACGGGACAGGGCACAGATACGCAGTATTTT.

The chain couples TRBV5-1 to TRBJ2-3, with 9 bases fitting TRBD2. CDR1 SGHRS and CDR2 YFSETQ come from the germline V gene. The CDR3 contains 17 residues. V shed 4 bases and J 2 bases; nucleotides not matched to a gene: 11. CDR3 sequence (DNA): TGCGCCAGCAGCGCGCCTTCTAGCGGGGAATTCACAGATACGCAGTATTTT. It is translated as CASSAPSSGEFTDTQYF. Complete variable domain (other parts from reference TRBV5-1 and TRBJ2-3): KAGVTQTPRYLIKTRGQQVTLSCSPISGHRSVSWYQQTPGQGLQFLFEYFSETQRNKGNFPGRFSGRQFSNSRSEMNVSTLELGDSALYLCASSAPSSGEFTDTQYFGPGTRLTVL.

The rearrangement uses TRBV19 and TRBJ1-1, with 7 bases identical to TRBD1. CDR3 length equals 14 residues. V lost 7 bases and J lost 1; bases outside the gene matches: 6. Germline CDR1 and CDR2: LNHDA and SQIVND (reference sequence). DNA for the CDR3: TGTGCCAGTACCTTGACAGGGAAGAACACTGAAGCTTTCTTT. Protein sequence: CASTLTGKNTEAFF.

The chain has TRBV6-5 and TRBJ1-1, with 7 bases lining up with TRBD1. This CDR3 region has 14 residues. V lost 2 bases to trimming and J lost 4 bases; unmatched junction nucleotides: 4. Germline CDR1 MNHEY, CDR2 SVGAGI. The CDR3 DNA sequence: TGTGCCAGCAGTTACGCAGGGGGACTCACTGAAGCTTTCTTT. It codes for CASSYAGGLTEAFF.

The CDR3 loop is CASSKFQSGGLSTDTQYF. CDR3 coding DNA: TGTGCCAGCAGCAAATTCCAGTCAGGGGGCCTAAGCACAGATACGCAGTATTTT. This chain connects TRBV7-9 to TRBJ2-3, with TRBD1 matching over 8 bases. The J segment lost 0 bases and the V segment lost 5 bases, leaving 13 bases of the junction unmatched. The CDR3 has 18 residues. Germline CDR1 SEHNR, CDR2 FQNEAQ (reference sequence).

In DNA, the CDR3 is TGTGCCAGCAGCCTCAATCCCGGGACAGGGAGGTACAATGAGCAGTTCTTC. Translation: CASSLNPGTGRYNEQFF. The chain uses TRBV27 and TRBJ2-1; 9 bases are a match to TRBD1. There are 17 residues in the CDR3. Germline V lookup: CDR1 MNHEY, CDR2 SMNVEV (reference sequence). The junction had 13 bases not matched to a gene; V was cut back by 6 bases and J by 4 bases.

The V gene is TRBV19, the J gene TRBJ2-2; D not certain. The V end lost 3 bases, the J end lost 7 bases, and 12 bases lay between the germline ends. Germline V lookup: CDR1 LNHDA, CDR2 SQIVND (reference sequence). There are 14 residues in the CDR3. In DNA, the CDR3 is TGTGCCAGTAGTATCGGCGGTTTCGGCGGGGAGCTGTTTTTT. It codes for CASSIGGFGGELFF.

V usage is TRBV6-1 and J usage is TRBJ2-3; 7 nucleotides line up with TRBD2. Germline values: CDR1 MNHNS, CDR2 SASEGT. The junction had 10 bases not matched to a gene; V was cut back by 5 bases and J by 11 bases. The CDR3 is made up of 13 amino acids. The CDR3 protein is CASSPNPSGGQYF. CDR3 sequence (DNA): TGTGCCAGCAGTCCGAACCCTAGCGGCGGGCAGTATTTT.

The chain has TRBV18 and TRBJ1-1; 11 bases line up with TRBD1. Germline loops: CDR1 KGHSH, CDR2 LQKENI. The CDR3 loop spans 16 amino acids. V was clipped by 4 bases and J by 0 bases; unmatched bases: 4. The CDR3, as DNA: TGTGCCAGCTCACTCGGACAGGGGGCTTTGAACACTGAAGCTTTCTTT. It encodes CASSLGQGALNTEAFF.

This clone was observed a handful of times. The chain has TRBV6-5 and TRBJ2-7, with 7 bases identical to TRBD1. CDR3 length: 15 residues. V was clipped by 2 bases and J by 5 bases; unmatched bases: 9. Germline V lookup: CDR1 MNHEY, CDR2 SVGAGI. The CDR3 coding sequence is TGTGCCAGCAGTTACGTAGGCCAGGGGGTTAACGAGCAGTACTTC. Translation: CASSYVGQGVNEQYF.